The text below deals with one TCR beta chain. What it recognizes is unknown. This record comes from a study of T cell responses to AZD1222 COVID-19 vaccine. The study, taken as a whole, reports: CD4 TCRs associated with vaccination spanned spike, dominating at 160-218 and 743-854. The study identified only five to seven AZD1222 recipients as seropositive at baseline. Most donors were white British, females outnumbered males, and clonal diversity was possibly underestimated. The reported proportion of spike-specific TCRs targeting unmutated variant regions was nearly half.

TCRdb's copy holds only in-frame clones and misses some; the assay was immunoSEQ multiplex PCR. The sample contains about 170,000 clones, approximately 90% of which appear only once. This specimen consisted of peripheral blood, obtained 28 days after the second dose of the MenACWY control vaccine. The receptor was derived from an adult who received the MenACWY meningococcal vaccine as a control.

The CDR3 DNA follows: TGTGCCAGCACGTGGAATCCGCTCTATGGCTACACCTTC. This encodes CASTWNPLYGYTF. The genes are TRBV2 and TRBJ1-2; D is unresolved. V dropped 7 bases and J dropped 4 bases, with 13 bases sitting between them. The germline V gene encodes CDR1 SNHLY and CDR2 FYNNEI. CDR3 length: 13 residues.